There are many counts of the clone carrying this T cell receptor (beta chain). Germline CDR1 is SQVTM and CDR2 is ANQGSEA. The CDR3 has 8 amino acids. Trimming stripped 8 bases from V and 12 bases from J, with 10 bases between. TCRdb called the RT-PCR reads again in MiXCR, with one record for every CDR3 protein. The data show about 700,000 distinct CDR3 sequences, 13% to 15% seen once. Sequencing input: memory CD4+ T cells from blood. The sequence came from a female donor in good health, serving as a healthy control. This chain links TRBV29-1 with TRBJ1-2, with D possibly being TRBD1 (5 bases). The CDR3 bases are TGCAGCTCCGACAGAGACACCTTC. This gives the protein CSSDRDTF.